The T cell receptor beta chain described here comes from a study of T cells in Graves' hyperthyroidism and ophthalmopathy. The sample holds many counts of this clonotype. TCR beta CDR3 regions were amplified from RNA transcripts. The TCR CDR3 was amplified in a first-round RT-PCR using the HTBI primer set. One entry per CDR3 protein results from TCRdb running MiXCR on the multiplex PCR reads. The table lists 560,000 or so distinct CDR3 sequences, less than 20% of them singletons. The receptor's source is a man aged 35 to 55 with Graves' ophthalmopathy. Sequencing was carried out using blood.

The CDR3 spells CASSQYRESSYEQYF. In DNA, the CDR3 is TGTGCCAGCAGTCAATACCGGGAAAGCTCCTACGAGCAGTACTTC. The genes are TRBV11-2 and TRBJ2-7, with TRBD2 as a possible D gene (5 bases). V lost 6 bases to trimming and J lost 0 bases, with 15 bases between them. Per the germline V gene, CDR1 is SGHAT and CDR2 is FQNNGV. The CDR3 runs to 15 residues.